Below are 26 T cell receptor beta chains sequenced from a single sample in a study of blood T cell repertoires in COVID-19. Produced via immunoSEQ multiplex PCR; TCRdb's table is partial and in-frame only. Here the sample spans 280,000 or so clones, nearly 90% being singletons. The sequenced sample consisted of PBMCs or T cells enriched from blood (not recorded which). These receptor sequences come from a woman between 18 and 29 years old with acute COVID-19.

The chain combines TRBV6-1 with TRBJ1-2; a weak D match, TRBD1 (5 bases). Germline values: CDR1 MNHNS, CDR2 SASEGT. The CDR3 totals 17 residues. V shed 5 bases and J shed 2 bases, with 21 bases lying between them. This chain's CDR3 is CASSKGVGQGLNYGYTF. The CDR3 DNA follows: TGTGCCAGCAGTAAAGGTGTAGGACAAGGACTAAACTATGGCTACACCTTC.

This chain joins TRBV7-3 and TRBJ2-5; the match to TRBD2 covers 7 bases. The CDR3 loop spans 17 amino acids. V gave up 0 bases and J gave up 4 bases; unmatched junction bases: 11. CDR1 and CDR2 from the germline V gene are SGHTA and FQGTGA. The CDR3 DNA reads TGTGCCAGCAGCTTAACCCCCTCGGGGGGTGTGCCAGAGACCCAGTACTTC. It yields the protein CASSLTPSGGVPETQYF.

This chain uses TRBV24-1 with TRBJ1-1; D not resolved. V lost 4 bases and J 5 bases, leaving 10 bases between the germline ends. This CDR3 spans 13 amino acids. CDR1 and CDR2 from the germline V gene are KGHDR and SFDVKD. The CDR3 nucleotides are TGTGCCACCAGTGAGGGAGGAAGGACTGAAGCTTTCTTT. Translation: CATSEGGRTEAFF.

V is TRBV2 and J is TRBJ2-5; tentatively, D is TRBD1 (5 bases). The length of the CDR3 is 11 residues. Trimming took 3 bases from V and 7 from J, leaving 6 bases between them. Germline values: CDR1 SNHLY, CDR2 FYNNEI. The DNA of the CDR3 is TGTGCCAGCAGTGATGACAGGACCCAGTACTTC. Translated, it gives CASSDDRTQYF.

The chain couples TRBV3-1 (or the pseudogene TRBV3-2) to TRBJ2-1; 9 positions agree with TRBD2. The CDR3 is 16 amino acids. V lost 5 bases and J lost 3; bases outside the gene matches: 8. Germline V gives CDR1 LGHDT, CDR2 YNNKEL (reference sequence). The CDR3 loop is CASSWFGTSSYNEQFF. The DNA of the CDR3 is TGTGCCAGCAGCTGGTTTGGGACTAGCAGCTACAATGAGCAGTTCTTC.

In this sample, this clone turned up once. The gene calls are TRBV7-9 and TRBJ2-5; D perhaps matches TRBD1 (6 bases). V lost 5 bases and J 5 bases, leaving 24 bases between the germline ends. This CDR3 has 17 residues. CDR1 SEHNR and CDR2 FQNEAQ come from the germline V gene (reference sequence). This CDR3 reads CASSPRPGQTVGETQYF. In DNA, the CDR3 is TGTGCCAGCAGCCCGCGACCGGGACAAACCGTCGGGGAGACCCAGTACTTC. Full variable domain (rest looked up from reference TRBV7-9 and TRBJ2-5): DTGVSQNPRHKITKRGQNVTFRCDPISEHNRLYWYRQTLGQGPEFLTYFQNEAQLEKSRLLSDRFSAERPKGSFSTLEIQRTEQGDSAMYLCASSPRPGQTVGETQYFGPGTRLLVL.

The chain combines TRBV7-9 with TRBJ2-1; the match to TRBD2 covers 9 bases. The CDR3 is 16 residues long. Germline V gene sequence: CDR1 SEHNR, CDR2 FQNEAQ (reference sequence). V trimming: 4 bases; J trimming: 7 bases; junction bases outside the gene matches: 11. The CDR3 DNA follows: TGTGCCAGCAGCTCGTATTCCGGGACTAGCAAGAATGAGCAGTTCTTC. Translation gives CASSSYSGTSKNEQFF.

The chain joins TRBV15 to TRBJ2-7, with 9 bases identical to TRBD2. This CDR3 is built from 16 residues. J was trimmed by 1 base and V by 1 base; bases with no gene match: 5. Per the germline V gene, CDR1 is LNHNV and CDR2 is YYDKDF (reference sequence). The CDR3 DNA reads as TGTGCCACCAGCAGAGGGATAGCGGGAGTGTCCTACGAGCAGTACTTC. It specifies CATSRGIAGVSYEQYF.

The V and J genes are TRBV18 and TRBJ1-1; 11 bases line up with TRBD1. This CDR3 is 16 amino acids long. Germline V gives CDR1 KGHSH, CDR2 LQKENI. J was trimmed by 1 base and V by 5 bases; bases with no gene match: 6. The CDR3 nucleotides are TGTGCCAGCTCAAGGGACAGGGGGTGGGAGAACACTGAAGCTTTCTTT. Translated: CASSRDRGWENTEAFF.

This chain links TRBV6-2 or TRBV6-3 with TRBJ2-2; TRBD1 might be the D (6 bases). Germline V gene sequence: CDR1 MNHEY, CDR2 SVGEGT. Trimming took off 5 bases at V and 1 base at J, with 14 bases between the two ends. The CDR3 sequence is 16 residues long. The CDR3 loop reads CASSRYPTGNTGELFF. The CDR3 DNA sequence: TGTGCCAGCAGTCGATACCCGACAGGGAACACCGGGGAGCTGTTTTTT.

This chain joins TRBV6-6 and TRBJ2-4; D gene ambiguous. This CDR3 is 15 amino acids long. Trimming stripped 2 bases from V and 0 bases from J, with 8 bases between. Germline-derived CDR1 and CDR2 are MNHNY and SVGAGI (reference sequence). The CDR3 DNA follows: TGTGCCAGCAGTTACGACTGGCTAGCCAAAAACATTCAGTACTTC. Translating gives CASSYDWLAKNIQYF.

J is TRBJ1-5 and V is TRBV27; D uncertain. V lost 2 bases and J lost 7, with 9 bases in between. This CDR3 contains 13 residues. Germline CDR1 and CDR2: MNHEY and SMNVEV (reference sequence). Written as DNA, the CDR3 is TGTGCCAGCAGTTTAGAGGTAGGCCAGCCCCAGCATTTT. It translates to CASSLEVGQPQHF.

This clone appeared once. The same CDR3 is also encoded by other DNA sequences in this sample. The gene calls are TRBV27 and TRBJ2-5; 15 nucleotides align to TRBD2. The germline V gene encodes CDR1 MNHEY and CDR2 SMNVEV (reference sequence). CDR3 length equals 18 residues. Trimming removed 4 bases from V and 2 bases from J; junction bases left unmatched: 8. CDR3 sequence: CASSSGLAGGPGQETQYF. The DNA of the CDR3 is TGTGCCAGCAGTTCCGGACTAGCGGGAGGGCCGGGTCAAGAGACCCAGTACTTC.

The genes are TRBV2 and TRBJ1-1, with D tentatively TRBD1 (5 bases). The V gene lost 4 bases and the J gene lost 7 bases, with 16 bases spanning the gap. CDR1 SNHLY and CDR2 FYNNEI come from the germline V gene. The CDR3 runs to 14 residues. The CDR3 bases are TGTGCCAGCAGTGCCCCTATCGGGGGGGATGAAGCTTTCTTT. Its protein is CASSAPIGGDEAFF.

This sequence joins TRBV6-2 or TRBV6-3 and TRBJ1-5; weak D call: TRBD1 (6 bases). This CDR3 comprises 17 residues. Germline CDR1 reads MNHEY; CDR2 reads SVGEGT. Trimming stripped 3 bases from V and 2 bases from J, with 17 bases between. In DNA, the CDR3 is TGTGCCAGCAGTTATATAACAGGGCGGAACGGCAATCAGCCCCAGCATTTT. As protein: CASSYITGRNGNQPQHF.

The rearrangement links TRBV24-1 to TRBJ1-3; 8 bases match TRBD1. Germline V gene lookup returns CDR1 KGHDR and CDR2 SFDVKD. Trimming removed 4 bases from V and 2 bases from J; junction bases left unmatched: 3. This CDR3 has 15 residues. This chain's CDR3 is CATSDLTGAGNTIYF. As DNA, the CDR3 is TGTGCCACCAGTGACCTGACAGGGGCTGGAAACACCATATATTTT.

This clone was detected only once. This chain connects TRBV6-5 to TRBJ2-1, with 9 positions matching TRBD1. V dropped 6 bases and J dropped 5; count of bases not matched to a gene: 8. The CDR3 runs 15 residues. Germline V gene data show CDR1 as MNHEY and CDR2 as SVGAGI. The CDR3 protein is CASRPDRGTHNEQFF. The CDR3, as DNA: TGTGCCAGCAGGCCCGACAGGGGGACACACAATGAGCAGTTCTTC.

The gene calls are TRBV4-2 and TRBJ2-1; TRBD1 might be the D (6 bases). CDR1 and CDR2 from the germline V gene are LGHNA and YNFKEQ. The CDR3 spans 15 residues. The V end lost 3 bases, the J end lost 5 bases, and 14 bases lay between the germline ends. CDR3 coding DNA: TGTGCCAGCAGCCAGCTCCGGGCAGGGGACAATGAGCAGTTCTTC. Amino acid sequence: CASSQLRAGDNEQFF.

The V and J genes are TRBV11-3 and TRBJ2-1; TRBD2 aligns across 11 bases. Germline-derived CDR1 and CDR2 are SGHNT and YENEEA. The V gene end was trimmed by 5 bases and the J gene end by 7 bases; junction bases not matched to a gene: 1. The CDR3 extends over 13 amino acids. CDR3 sequence (DNA): TGTGCCAGCAGCAGACTAGCGGGAAATGAGCAGTTCTTC. It encodes CASSRLAGNEQFF.

This clone was seen once. The chain combines TRBV2 with TRBJ1-6, with 10 bases matching TRBD1. J gave up 7 bases and V 5 bases, and 14 bases lay outside the gene matches. The germline gives CDR1 SNHLY, CDR2 FYNNEI. The CDR3 spans 18 residues. CDR3 sequence (DNA): TGTGCCAGCAGTACGGGACAGGGGAGACAATCCGTAAATTCACCCCTCCACTTT. It specifies CASSTGQGRQSVNSPLHF.

This rearrangement joins TRBV10-1 to TRBJ1-2, with D perhaps TRBD1 (6 bases). V gave up 2 bases and J gave up 2 bases, with 12 bases separating them. Per germline, CDR1 WNHNN and CDR2 SYGVQD (reference sequence). This CDR3 contains 15 residues. The CDR3 DNA sequence: TGCGCCAGCAGTGAGACTAAACAGGGCAACTATGGCTACACCTTC. As protein: CASSETKQGNYGYTF.

The chain joins TRBV28 to TRBJ2-7; 9 nucleotides match TRBD1. This CDR3 comprises 15 residues. The germline V gene has CDR1 MDHEN and CDR2 SYDVKM. V dropped 1 base and J dropped 4; count of bases not matched to a gene: 5. The CDR3 bases are TGTGCCAGCAGTTTATCGGGACAGGGAAATTACGAGCAGTACTTC. It translates to CASSLSGQGNYEQYF.

This clone was seen a handful of times. The rearrangement links TRBV6-1 to TRBJ2-7; 8 bases fit TRBD1. CDR1 is MNHNS, CDR2 SASEGT, per germline. CDR3 length: 19 residues. J was trimmed by 4 bases and V by 3 bases; bases with no gene match: 20. The CDR3 protein is CASSEAGQVLAAPRYEQYF. CDR3 DNA: TGTGCCAGCAGTGAGGCGGGACAGGTTCTGGCGGCCCCTAGGTACGAGCAGTACTTC.

The chain uses TRBV6-5 and TRBJ2-7, with TRBD1 identical over 7 bases. This CDR3 has 13 amino acids. V trimming: 10 bases; J trimming: 3 bases; junction bases outside the gene matches: 9. CDR1 is MNHEY and CDR2 is SVGAGI in the germline V gene. CDR3 protein: CAIPGTDYYEQYF. The CDR3 DNA follows: TGTGCCATCCCCGGGACAGATTACTACGAGCAGTACTTC.

This clone appeared a few times. The rearrangement joins TRBV15 to TRBJ1-5; 8 bases match TRBD1. The trim removed 5 bases at V and 1 base at J, leaving 7 bases unmatched. The germline CDR1 and CDR2 sequences are LNHNV and YYDKDF (reference sequence). CDR3 length: 16 amino acids. CDR3 region: CATSGTWTGSNQPQHF. DNA of the CDR3: TGTGCCACCAGCGGAACTTGGACAGGGAGCAATCAGCCCCAGCATTTT. Full variable domain (rest looked up from reference TRBV15 and TRBJ1-5): DAMVIQNPRYQVTQFGKPVTLSCSQTLNHNVMYWYQQKSSQAPKLLFHYYDKDFNNEADTPDNFQSRRPNTSFCFLDIRSPGLGDTAMYLCATSGTWTGSNQPQHFGDGTRLSIL.

The genes are TRBV28 and TRBJ2-7; TRBD1 agrees at 8 bases. Trimming took 2 bases from V and 4 from J; bases not matched to a gene: 7. This CDR3 spans 15 amino acids. Per germline, CDR1 MDHEN and CDR2 SYDVKM. The CDR3 is CASSLLSGGEYEQYF. The CDR3 DNA reads TGTGCCAGCAGTTTACTTTCAGGGGGCGAGTACGAGCAGTACTTC.